Sequencing of this T cell receptor beta chain was carried out in a study of blood T cell repertoires in COVID-19. The CDR3 runs to 13 residues. Germline-derived CDR1 and CDR2 are SGHVS and FQNEAQ. The ends lost 5 bases at V and 5 bases at J; junction bases unmatched: 5. Generated by immunoSEQ multiplex PCR, the TCRdb table keeps only in-frame clones and is missing some. The table includes about 190,000 clones, roughly 85% detected once. The clonotype was recovered from a woman aged 25 to 39 with acute or convalescent COVID-19. Sequenced material: peripheral blood. The chain carries TRBV7-8 and TRBJ1-2; 7 bases line up with TRBD1. In nucleotides, the CDR3 is TGTGCCAGCAGCCGACAGGGTGGGTATGGCTACACCTTC. Protein: CASSRQGGYGYTF.